The next 25 T cell receptor beta chains were all read from a single sample in a study of yellow fever vaccine responses in identical twins (dated 2018 in TCRdb). Libraries were built with RT-PCR. Data came from an Illumina HiSeq 2500. Starting from the raw public reads, TCRdb applied fastp trimming at Q25, assembled clones with MiXCR and retained in-frame beta chains. Entries that share a CDR3 protein sequence are merged under the most common genes and DNA. For this sample the table gives about 4,000 distinct CDR3 sequences, of which 70% to 90% were detected only once. The leading ten clones occupy 1.5% to 2% of the sample. The material was T cells from blood (PBMCs), unsorted or a sorted subset (not recorded which), obtained before or after yellow fever vaccination (not recorded which). Every receptor here comes from a woman between 18 and 29 years old who received the yellow fever vaccine. Donor details come from another sample of the same person, matched by shared clones.

The rearrangement uses TRBV24-1 and TRBJ2-6, with D possibly TRBD1 on 5 matching bases. This CDR3 is built from 15 residues. Trimming pared 2 bases from V and 2 bases from J, leaving 6 bases between. From germline, CDR1 is KGHDR and CDR2 SFDVKD. DNA of the CDR3: TGTGCCACCAGTGATTCAGGGACTGGGGCCAACGTCCTGACTTTC. Encoded protein: CATSDSGTGANVLTF.

This chain links TRBV7-9 with TRBJ2-5, with D possibly matching TRBD2 (5 bases). Germline lookup yields CDR1 SEHNR and CDR2 FQNEAQ (reference sequence). The CDR3 length is 14 residues. Trimming left V 4 bases short and J 3 bases short, with 12 bases between. DNA of the CDR3: TGTGCCAGCAGCTCAGTCGGACTGAAAGAGACCCAGTACTTC. Its protein is CASSSVGLKETQYF.

The CDR3 region has the DNA TGTGCCAGCAGCTCGGGACTAGCGGGTTGGGAGCAGTTCTTC. It specifies CASSSGLAGWEQFF. This rearrangement joins TRBV11-3 to TRBJ2-1; 12 bases are a match to TRBD2. Per germline, CDR1 SGHNT and CDR2 YENEEA. With V trimmed by 4 bases and J by 10 bases, 5 bases remained unmatched. The CDR3 has 14 amino acids.

The rearrangement uses TRBV12-3 or TRBV12-4 and TRBJ2-2, with D possibly matching TRBD1 (6 bases). The ends were cut back, 3 bases at V and 4 bases at J, with 9 bases in the middle. This CDR3 has 14 residues. The CDR3 loop is CASSFQGRTGELFF. The CDR3 nucleotides read TGTGCCAGCAGTTTCCAGGGGCGCACCGGGGAGCTGTTTTTT.

This sequence joins TRBV3-1 and TRBJ1-1; 8 nucleotides align to TRBD1. Germline lookup yields CDR1 LGHDT and CDR2 YNNKEL (reference sequence). V lost 1 base to trimming and J lost 4 bases; unmatched junction nucleotides: 2. CDR3 length equals 14 residues. As DNA, the CDR3 is TGTGCCAGCAGCCAAGCAGGGGGCGGCACTGAAGCTTTCTTT. Translating it yields CASSQAGGGTEAFF.

This sequence joins TRBV29-1 and TRBJ1-2; D not resolved. Germline V gene lookup returns CDR1 SQVTM and CDR2 ANQGSEA. V gave up 5 bases and J gave up 0 bases, with 10 bases separating them. The CDR3 extends over 13 amino acids. The CDR3 DNA follows: TGCAGCGTTAGAGCAGACACTAACTATGGCTACACCTTC. Translated: CSVRADTNYGYTF.

The chain recombines TRBV20-1 with TRBJ2-2; D uncertain. The CDR3 contains 13 residues. CDR1 DFQATT and CDR2 SNEGSKA come from the germline V gene (reference sequence). V was clipped by 1 base and J by 0 bases, with 3 bases between them. The CDR3: CSARGPNTGELFF. The CDR3 bases are TGCAGTGCTAGAGGTCCGAACACCGGGGAGCTGTTTTTT.

The chain links TRBV18 to TRBJ1-1; D not resolved. CDR3 length: 15 amino acids. Looked up from germline, CDR1 is KGHSH and CDR2 is LQKENI. V lost 4 bases and J 0 bases, leaving 12 bases between the germline ends. The CDR3 region has the DNA TGTGCCAGCTCACTTCACCAATTAATGAACACTGAAGCTTTCTTT. This codes for CASSLHQLMNTEAFF.

J is TRBJ2-3 and V is TRBV27; D uncertain. Germline V lookup: CDR1 MNHEY, CDR2 SMNVEV (reference sequence). The CDR3 sequence is 13 residues long. V was clipped by 5 bases and J by 4 bases, with 10 bases between them. CDR3 DNA sequence: TGTGCCAGCAGTCCTTGGGTGGCAGATACGCAGTATTTT. Translation: CASSPWVADTQYF.

The rearrangement uses TRBV11-1 and TRBJ1-6; TRBD1 matches at 8 bases. CDR3 length equals 13 residues. Germline V gene lookup returns CDR1 SGHAT and CDR2 FQDESV (reference sequence). V trimming: 3 bases; J trimming: 8 bases; junction bases outside the gene matches: 0. CDR3 coding DNA: TGTGCCAGCAGCTTGGGACAGGATTCACCCCTCCACTTT. Translated: CASSLGQDSPLHF.

With respect to this clonotype: Germline is not matched at one junction end, which may reflect a read error. The chain recombines TRBV23-1 with TRBJ1-2, with unresolved D. TRBV23-1 is annotated as an ORF whose role is uncertain. CDR3 size: 14 residues. DNA of the CDR3: TGCGCCAGCCCCGGCCGTGGGGAAGACTATGGCTACCCCTTC. It yields the protein CASPGRGEDYGYPF.

V gene TRBV2 combines with J gene TRBJ1-1; a possible D gene is TRBD1 (5 bases). This CDR3 is 14 amino acids long. The V gene lost 3 bases and the J gene lost 1 base, with 9 bases spanning the gap. Germline CDR1 is SNHLY and CDR2 is FYNNEI. CDR3 nucleotide sequence: TGTGCCAGCAGTGATTTGGGGCCGAACACTGAAGCTTTCTTT. This codes for CASSDLGPNTEAFF.

The gene calls are TRBV18 and TRBJ2-7, with 11 bases that match TRBD1. Unmatched junction bases numbered 9, after V lost 2 bases and J lost 3 bases. The CDR3 contains 17 residues. Germline V lookup: CDR1 KGHSH, CDR2 LQKENI. This CDR3 is CASSPRTGGFSSYEQYF. The CDR3 region has the DNA TGTGCCAGCTCACCAAGGACAGGGGGCTTTTCAAGCTACGAGCAGTACTTC.

The chain's CDR3 is CSVRSSYEQYF. The DNA of the CDR3 is TGCAGCGTACGGAGCTCCTACGAGCAGTACTTC. The chain links TRBV29-1 to TRBJ2-7; D ambiguous. The CDR3 is 11 amino acids. The V end was cut by 6 bases, the J end by 0 bases, with 6 bases between. From germline, CDR1 is SQVTM and CDR2 ANQGSEA.

The J gene is TRBJ1-2, the V gene TRBV12-3 or TRBV12-4, with a tentative D call TRBD1 (5 bases). The CDR3 length is 17 residues. Between the trimmed V and J ends, which lost 3 bases and 2 bases, there was a span of 19 bases. CDR3 bases: TGTGCCAGCAGTTTCCGGCGCAGGGAACCCCAAAACTATGGCTACACCTTC. This sequence encodes CASSFRRREPQNYGYTF.

The genes are TRBV11-3 and TRBJ1-1; D is ambiguous. V lost 9 bases and J 3 bases, leaving 14 bases between the germline ends. The V gene's germline CDR1 is SGHNT and CDR2 YENEEA. This CDR3 is 13 amino acids long. CDR3 nucleotide sequence: TGTGCCAGTTCGCTGGGAGGTCACACTGAAGCTTTCTTT. It translates to CASSLGGHTEAFF.

J is TRBJ2-1 and V is TRBV14; 8 nucleotides align to TRBD1. The germline CDR1 and CDR2 sequences are SGHDN and FVKESK. V shed 4 bases, J shed 0 bases, and the junction held 8 bases outside the gene matches. This CDR3 comprises 17 residues. CDR3 residues: CASSRRQGTYSYNEQFF. CDR3 DNA: TGTGCCAGCAGCCGTCGACAGGGGACATACTCCTACAATGAGCAGTTCTTC. Full variable domain (missing parts from reference TRBV14 and TRBJ2-1): EAGVTQFPSHSVIEKGQTVTLRCDPISGHDNLYWYRRVMGKEIKFLLHFVKESKQDESGMPNNRFLAERTGGTYSTLKVQPAELEDSGVYFCASSRRQGTYSYNEQFFGPGTRLTVL.

Written as DNA, the CDR3 is TGTGCCAGCAGCACTTCAGGGGCGGTAGATACGCAGTATTTT. Protein: CASSTSGAVDTQYF. V is TRBV7-9 and J is TRBJ2-3, with D possibly TRBD1 on 6 matching bases. Germline V gives CDR1 SEHNR, CDR2 FQNEAQ (reference sequence). CDR3 length equals 14 residues. The V end was cut by 5 bases, the J end by 5 bases, with 14 bases between. The entire variable domain, with the rest obtained from reference TRBV7-9 and TRBJ2-3, is as follows: DTGVSQNPRHKITKRGQNVTFRCDPISEHNRLYWYRQTLGQGPEFLTYFQNEAQLEKSRLLSDRFSAERPKGSFSTLEIQRTEQGDSAMYLCASSTSGAVDTQYFGPGTRLTVL.

V and J are TRBV19 and TRBJ2-4, with D perhaps TRBD2 (5 bases). Trimming took 2 bases from V and 9 from J, leaving 8 bases between them. Germline CDR1 is LNHDA and CDR2 is SQIVND (reference sequence). The CDR3 length is 12 residues. The CDR3 here is CASSITEGIQYF. The CDR3 nucleotides read TGTGCCAGTAGTATAACAGAGGGCATTCAGTACTTC.

The rearrangement uses TRBV18 and TRBJ2-7, with unresolved D. CDR1 is KGHSH and CDR2 is LQKENI in the germline V gene. The CDR3 loop spans 11 amino acids. V was clipped by 3 bases and J by 7 bases, with 7 bases between them. CDR3 loop: CASSPKGEQYF. CDR3 nucleotides: TGTGCCAGCTCACCGAAAGGGGAGCAGTACTTC.

The chain recombines TRBV11-1 with TRBJ2-7, with D tentatively TRBD1 (5 bases). The CDR3 totals 13 residues. Between the trimmed V and J ends, which lost 4 bases and 7 bases, there was a span of 14 bases. Germline values: CDR1 SGHAT, CDR2 FQDESV (reference sequence). CDR3 sequence: CASSSGPLLEQYF. In nucleotides, the CDR3 is TGTGCCAGCAGCTCAGGGCCGCTGTTAGAGCAGTACTTC.

The chain links TRBV18 to TRBJ2-1; no clear D. Germline CDR1 reads KGHSH; CDR2 reads LQKENI. The V and J ends lost 0 bases and 12 bases respectively, with 12 bases between them. This CDR3 is built from 13 residues. CDR3 bases: TGTGCCAGCTCACCACCGCCAGCCAGAGCGCAGTTCTTC. This gives the protein CASSPPPARAQFF.

The gene calls are TRBV3-1 and TRBJ2-3, with D unclear. CDR3 length equals 14 residues. Trimming stripped 2 bases from V and 3 bases from J, with 9 bases between. Germline values: CDR1 LGHDT, CDR2 YNNKEL (reference sequence). CDR3 residues: CASSQSQLTDTQYF. CDR3 nucleotide sequence: TGTGCCAGCAGCCAAAGTCAGCTTACAGATACGCAGTATTTT.

The chain employs TRBV2 and TRBJ1-1; D gene ambiguous. Trimming took off 2 bases at V and 4 bases at J, with 11 bases between the two ends. The CDR3 spans 14 residues. CDR1 and CDR2 (germline): SNHLY, FYNNEI. Written as DNA, the CDR3 is TGTGCCAGCAGTGAATTTCTGGGTTCCACTGAAGCTTTCTTT. It is translated as CASSEFLGSTEAFF.

The chain has TRBV29-1 and TRBJ1-2; tentatively, D is TRBD1 (6 bases). Germline-derived CDR1 and CDR2 are SQVTM and ANQGSEA. This CDR3 spans 14 amino acids. V was shortened by 3 bases and J by 7 bases, with 18 bases between the two germline ends. The DNA for the CDR3 is TGCAGCGTTGAGACAGGCCCGAATGAGGGTGGCTACACCTTC. Translated, it gives CSVETGPNEGGYTF.